What follows describes a single TCR beta chain. What it binds is unknown. These data belong to a study of T cell responses to AZD1222 COVID-19 vaccine. Points from the study as a whole: There were mostly white British donors and more females than males, and clonal diversity was possibly underestimated. All repertoire sampling was performed exclusively after the peak T cell response. A reported finding is that nearly half of spike-specific TCRs target unmutated variant regions. Among those given AZD1222, only five or six were seropositive at baseline.

There are 12 residues in the CDR3. CDR1 is ENHRY, CDR2 SYGVKD, per germline. Trimming took 10 bases from V and 7 from J; bases not matched to a gene: 7. The table came from immunoSEQ multiplex PCR; TCRdb's copy has only in-frame clones and leaves some out. Of 250,000 or so clones in the sample, 85% to 95% were seen once. The rearrangement uses TRBV10-3 and TRBJ1-1, with TRBD1 matching over 9 bases. Specimen: peripheral blood, collected on day 0 of AZD1222 vaccination. The clonotype was recovered from an adult in good health. CDR3 loop: CATGTGINEAFF. CDR3 nucleotides: TGTGCCACCGGGACAGGGATTAATGAAGCTTTCTTT.